These 26 T cell receptor beta chains were sequenced from one sample in a study of vaccination effects on CD4 cells after COVID-19. Using immunoSEQ multiplex PCR, the repertoire was profiled, and TCRdb retains in-frame clones only, with some absent. The data hold tens of thousands of clones, with around 70% observed a single time. Their target antigens are unknown. Following 10 days of culture, CD4+ T cells were isolated. Of the BNT162b2 and mRNA-1273 vaccines, participants received two doses of one or the other. The sample was CD4+ T cells from PBMCs cultured without peptide, taken after COVID-19 vaccination. All receptors derive from a human donor who received a COVID-19 vaccine.

The V call is TRBV2, the J call TRBJ1-1; D unclear. Looked up from germline, CDR1 is SNHLY and CDR2 is FYNNEI. Trimming took off 0 bases at V and 11 bases at J, with 10 bases between the two ends. The CDR3 spans 12 residues. CDR3 protein: CASSEARRGAFF. CDR3 in DNA: TGTGCCAGCAGTGAAGCGCGGCGTGGGGCTTTCTTT.

V is TRBV19 and J is TRBJ2-2; 9 bases map to TRBD1. This CDR3 has 14 residues. Germline CDR1 LNHDA, CDR2 SQIVND (reference sequence). Trimming removed 9 bases from V and 5 bases from J; junction bases left unmatched: 7. CDR3 in DNA: TGTGCCAGCATGGGACAGGGATTGACCGGGGAGCTGTTTTTT. Its translation: CASMGQGLTGELFF. Based on the CDR3 plus reference TRBV19 and TRBJ2-2, the full variable domain is DGGITQSPKYLFRKEGQNVTLSCEQNLNHDAMYWYRQDPGQGLRLIYYSQIVNDFQKGDIAEGYSVSREKKESFPLTVTSAQKNPTAFYLCASMGQGLTGELFFGEGSRLTVL.

This chain connects TRBV6-2 or TRBV6-3 to TRBJ1-1; no firm D call. Per the germline V gene, CDR1 is MNHEY and CDR2 is SVGEGT. The CDR3 is 14 amino acids. The V end lost 0 bases, the J end lost 4 bases, and 9 bases lay between the germline ends. CDR3 loop: CASSYSRGSTEAFF. CDR3 nucleotides: TGTGCCAGCAGTTACTCGAGAGGGAGCACTGAAGCTTTCTTT.

J is TRBJ1-1 and V is TRBV6-5; TRBD1 matches at 8 bases. The CDR3 is 14 amino acids. V lost 6 bases to trimming and J lost 2 bases; unmatched junction nucleotides: 5. Germline lookup yields CDR1 MNHEY and CDR2 SVGAGI. The CDR3 here is CASSMTGENTEAFF. The CDR3 nucleotides are TGTGCCAGCAGCATGACAGGGGAAAACACTGAAGCTTTCTTT.

V usage is TRBV28 and J usage is TRBJ2-7; 7 bases line up with TRBD1. Germline V lookup: CDR1 MDHEN, CDR2 SYDVKM. Germline trimming cut 6 bases from V and 9 bases from J; bases unmatched to any gene: 8. This CDR3 has 12 residues. The CDR3 reads CASSEGAQRQYV. Written as DNA, the CDR3 is TGTGCCAGCAGCGAGGGGGCGCAGAGGCAGTACGTC.

This clone was counted between two and nine times. The chain uses TRBV2 and TRBJ2-2; 13 bases are a match to TRBD2. This CDR3 spans 22 amino acids. Germline CDR1 and CDR2: SNHLY and FYNNEI. The trim removed 0 bases at V and 3 bases at J, leaving 16 bases unmatched. This CDR3 reads CASSEADWYGTSGELYTGELFF. The CDR3 DNA reads TGTGCCAGCAGTGAAGCGGATTGGTATGGGACTAGCGGGGAATTATACACCGGGGAGCTGTTTTTT.

The chain carries TRBV30 and TRBJ2-6; possible D gene TRBD1, 6 bases. CDR1 and CDR2 (germline): GTSNPN, SVGIG (reference sequence). The V end lost 2 bases, the J end lost 0 bases, and 11 bases lay between the germline ends. CDR3 length equals 16 residues. The CDR3 protein is CAWSTTGTSGANVLTF. DNA for the CDR3: TGTGCCTGGAGTACTACAGGGACCTCTGGGGCCAACGTCCTGACTTTC.

CDR3 coding DNA: TGTGCCAGCAGCCCAATGGGGGGGCCGGGTGAAAAACTGTTTTTT. This codes for CASSPMGGPGEKLFF. The chain couples TRBV7-2 to TRBJ1-4, with D maybe TRBD1 (6 bases). With 5 bases removed from V and 7 bases from J, the gap between germline ends came to 17 bases. Germline V CDR1 and CDR2: SGHTA, FQGNSA. CDR3 length equals 15 residues.

The chain recombines TRBV5-8 with TRBJ2-5, with D possibly being TRBD1 (5 bases). In germline, CDR1 is SGHTS, CDR2 YDEGEE. This CDR3 spans 15 amino acids. The V and J ends lost 7 bases and 4 bases respectively, with 20 bases between them. The CDR3 DNA reads TGTGCCAGCCCCTCGGTCTTAACAAGGGGAGAGACCCAGTACTTC. Translating gives CASPSVLTRGETQYF.

The chain carries TRBV27 and TRBJ2-5; D gene ambiguous. This CDR3 has 11 amino acids. Germline CDR1 MNHEY, CDR2 SMNVEV (reference sequence). The germline V and J ends were trimmed by 6 bases and 5 bases, with 7 bases remaining between them. This CDR3 is CASRERETQYF. CDR3 nucleotides: TGTGCCAGCAGAGAAAGGGAGACCCAGTACTTC.

The V and J genes are TRBV19 and TRBJ2-1, with TRBD1 identical over 7 bases. Germline V gene lookup returns CDR1 LNHDA and CDR2 SQIVND (reference sequence). V was clipped by 5 bases and J by 7 bases; unmatched bases: 8. This CDR3 is 14 amino acids long. The CDR3 loop is CASSRQGVRNEQFF. CDR3 coding DNA: TGTGCCAGTAGTCGGCAGGGGGTCAGGAATGAGCAGTTCTTC.

This chain links TRBV30 with TRBJ2-2; no firm D call. This CDR3 region has 15 residues. The germline V and J ends were trimmed by 4 bases and 0 bases, with 12 bases remaining between them. Germline values: CDR1 GTSNPN, CDR2 SVGIG (reference sequence). The CDR3 sequence: CAWTVRGPNTGELFF. The CDR3 DNA reads as TGTGCCTGGACCGTTCGTGGCCCGAACACCGGGGAGCTGTTTTTT.

This clone was seen a few times. The chain links TRBV10-3 to TRBJ2-5; either TRBD1 or TRBD2 may fit D (5 bases each). Germline CDR1 is ENHRY and CDR2 is SYGVKD. V lost 2 bases, J lost 1 base, and 8 bases lay in between. The CDR3 totals 14 residues. CDR3 region: CAISERGSQETQYF. The CDR3 DNA reads as TGTGCCATCAGTGAGCGGGGCAGCCAAGAGACCCAGTACTTC.

The V gene is TRBV5-1, the J gene TRBJ1-6; D uncertain. With 5 bases removed from V and 0 bases from J, the gap between germline ends came to 12 bases. Germline V gene data show CDR1 as SGHRS and CDR2 as YFSETQ. This CDR3 comprises 16 residues. CDR3 in amino acids: CASSVRQSSYNSPLHF. In DNA, the CDR3 is TGCGCCAGCAGTGTAAGGCAAAGCTCCTATAATTCACCCCTCCACTTT.

J is TRBJ2-5 and V is TRBV9; 10 bases line up with TRBD1. The CDR3 length is 16 residues. V trimming: 4 bases; J trimming: 3 bases; junction bases outside the gene matches: 9. Germline values: CDR1 SGDLS, CDR2 YYNGEE. The chain's CDR3 is CASSRPPGQGKETQYF. The CDR3, as DNA: TGTGCCAGCAGCCGCCCCCCGGGACAGGGGAAAGAGACCCAGTACTTC.

This clone occurred a few times. V is TRBV6-1 and J is TRBJ1-2, with 9 bases that match TRBD1. The CDR3 extends over 18 amino acids. J gave up 8 bases and V 0 bases, and 16 bases lay outside the gene matches. Germline V gives CDR1 MNHNS, CDR2 SASEGT. The DNA for the CDR3 is TGTGCCAGCAGTGAAGCCCCCCCCACCGGGACAGGGAGATTCGGCTACACCTTC. Protein product: CASSEAPPTGTGRFGYTF.

The CDR3 DNA reads as TGTGCCAGCTCACCACTCTCCGGGCTTCAGGGAAATTCACCCCTCCACTTT. The encoded protein is CASSPLSGLQGNSPLHF. This chain links TRBV18 with TRBJ1-6; tentative D call: TRBD1 (5 bases). CDR3 length: 17 residues. V gave up 1 base and J gave up 7 bases, with 17 bases separating them. Germline V gene sequence: CDR1 KGHSH, CDR2 LQKENI.

This clone was found once. The chain joins TRBV20-1 to TRBJ1-1; D gene uncertain. Germline loops: CDR1 DFQATT, CDR2 SNEGSKA (reference sequence). The V and J ends lost 2 bases and 11 bases respectively, with 12 bases between them. The CDR3 consists of 11 residues. The CDR3 DNA sequence: TGCAGTGCTAGAACTCCGGGCGCGGCTTTCTTT. The encoded protein is CSARTPGAAFF.

CDR3 sequence: CASSQTSFGEQYV. The CDR3 nucleotides read TGTGCCAGCAGCCAGACTAGCTTTGGCGAGCAGTACGTC. This chain joins TRBV6-5 and TRBJ2-7; TRBD2 matches 7 bases. Germline V CDR1 and CDR2: MNHEY, SVGAGI. The trim removed 6 bases at V and 6 bases at J, leaving 8 bases unmatched. The CDR3 has 13 residues.

The gene calls are TRBV5-5 and TRBJ1-3; D uncertain. From germline, CDR1 is SGHKS and CDR2 YYEKEE (reference sequence). The CDR3 has 15 amino acids. With 4 bases removed from V and 0 bases from J, the gap between germline ends came to 11 bases. The CDR3 coding sequence is TGTGCCAGCAGCCCGAACGACTTCTCTGGAAACACCATATATTTT. Amino acids: CASSPNDFSGNTIYF.

CDR3 sequence (DNA): TGCAGTGCTAGTCAGGATCGGACAGGGTGGCGTGGCTACACCTTC. Protein sequence: CSASQDRTGWRGYTF. The chain has TRBV20-1 and TRBJ1-2; 8 bases fit TRBD1. CDR3 size: 15 residues. The V and J ends lost 3 bases and 7 bases, in that order; junction bases with no gene match: 13. Germline assignment: CDR1 DFQATT and CDR2 SNEGSKA (reference sequence).

The chain employs TRBV12-3 or TRBV12-4 and TRBJ1-4; 9 bases are shared with TRBD1. This CDR3 comprises 13 residues. With 7 bases clipped from V and 7 bases from J, the junction kept 4 bases outside the gene matches. The CDR3 reads CASTGTGFEKLFF. In DNA form, the CDR3 reads TGTGCCAGCACCGGGACAGGGTTTGAAAAACTGTTTTTT.

The rearrangement joins TRBV16 to TRBJ2-7, with 9 bases identical to TRBD1. The CDR3 runs 14 residues. From germline, CDR1 is KGHSY and CDR2 FQNENV. Germline trimming cut 2 bases from V and 5 bases from J; bases unmatched to any gene: 4. The chain's CDR3 is CASSQGTGRDEQYV. In nucleotides, the CDR3 is TGTGCCAGCAGCCAAGGGACAGGGCGGGACGAGCAGTACGTC.

J is TRBJ1-1 and V is TRBV28; TRBD1 might be the D (6 bases). V lost 6 bases, J lost 3 bases, and 11 bases lay in between. The germline CDR1 and CDR2 sequences are MDHEN and SYDVKM. The CDR3 length is 13 residues. The CDR3 nucleotides are TGTGCCAGCAGAGAGGGGGGTGACACTGAAGCTTTCTTT. Translation: CASREGGDTEAFF.

This clone was found a few times. The chain recombines TRBV10-1 with TRBJ2-1; 13 nucleotides align to TRBD2. The CDR3 extends over 15 amino acids. Germline assignment: CDR1 WNHNN and CDR2 SYGVQD (reference sequence). The junction had 4 bases not matched to a gene; V was cut back by 6 bases and J by 5 bases. DNA of the CDR3: TGCGCCAGCAGGAAAGGGACTAGCGGGGACAATGAGCAGTTCTTC. It codes for CASRKGTSGDNEQFF.

The chain couples TRBV6-5 to TRBJ2-5; 11 bases fit TRBD2. V lost 6 bases to trimming and J lost 3 bases; unmatched junction nucleotides: 3. This CDR3 has 14 residues. Germline V gives CDR1 MNHEY, CDR2 SVGAGI. As DNA, the CDR3 is TGTGCCAGCAGCCCGGGACTAGCGGAAGAGACCCAGTACTTC. Protein: CASSPGLAEETQYF.